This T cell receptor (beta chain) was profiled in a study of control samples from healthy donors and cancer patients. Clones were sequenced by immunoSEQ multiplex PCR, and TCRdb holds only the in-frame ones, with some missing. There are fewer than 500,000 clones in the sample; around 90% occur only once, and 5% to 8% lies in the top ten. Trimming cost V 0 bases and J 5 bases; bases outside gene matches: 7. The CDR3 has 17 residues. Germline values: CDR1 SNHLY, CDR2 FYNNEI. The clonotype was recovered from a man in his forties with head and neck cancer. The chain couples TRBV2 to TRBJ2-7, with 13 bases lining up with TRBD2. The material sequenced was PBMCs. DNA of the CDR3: TGTGCCAGCAGTGAAGCGCTTACTAGCGGGAGGGGCGACGAGCAGTACTTC. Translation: CASSEALTSGRGDEQYF.